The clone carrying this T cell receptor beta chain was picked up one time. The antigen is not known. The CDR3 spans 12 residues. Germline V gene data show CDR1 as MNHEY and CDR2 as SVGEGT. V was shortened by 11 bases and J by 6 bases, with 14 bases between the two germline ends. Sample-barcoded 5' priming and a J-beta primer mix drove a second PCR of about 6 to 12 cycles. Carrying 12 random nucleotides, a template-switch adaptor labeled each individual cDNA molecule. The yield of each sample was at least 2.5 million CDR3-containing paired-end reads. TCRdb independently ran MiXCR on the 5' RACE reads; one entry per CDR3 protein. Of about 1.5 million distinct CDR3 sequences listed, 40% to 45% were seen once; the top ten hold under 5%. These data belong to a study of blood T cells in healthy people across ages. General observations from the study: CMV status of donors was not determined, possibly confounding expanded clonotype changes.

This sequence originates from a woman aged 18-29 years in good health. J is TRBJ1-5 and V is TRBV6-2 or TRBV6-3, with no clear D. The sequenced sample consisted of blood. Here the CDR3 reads CAAGALAQPQHF. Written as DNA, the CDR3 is TGTGCCGCGGGCGCATTGGCTCAGCCCCAGCATTTT.